This T cell receptor (beta chain) is from a study of OX40 agonist ivuxolimab in advanced cancers. Study-wide background: Ivuxolimab is a fully human IgG2 antibody that activates OX40 (CD134). Anti-PD-1, anti-PD-L1 or anti-CTLA-4 therapy given earlier was allowed, and roughly 40% had some. Study outcomes and limitations: Low normalized T-cell clonal expansion was also seen in some nonresponders. In CD8+ T cells, expanded clones were on average more numerous than in CD4+.

To note about this clone: The antigen is unknown.

Profiled with immunoSEQ multiplex PCR; TCRdb holds only in-frame clones, not every one. The table lists about 59,000 clones, around 87% of them singletons. Germline CDR1 KGHSH, CDR2 LQKENI. The CDR3 extends over 13 amino acids. Trimming took 3 bases from V and 3 from J, leaving 6 bases between them. This receptor was identified in an adult with an advanced solid tumor such as melanoma, head and neck, liver or kidney cancer. Sequenced material: CD4+ or CD8+ T cells sorted from blood, taken in a trial of the OX40 agonist ivuxolimab. The chain recombines TRBV18 with TRBJ2-1; TRBD2 is a possible D gene (5 bases). As DNA, the CDR3 is TGTGCCAGCTCACCCCGGGACTACAATGAGCAGTTCTTC. It is translated as CASSPRDYNEQFF.